These T cell receptor beta chains were read from a single sample in a study of blood T cell repertoires in COVID-19. TCRdb keeps only in-frame clones here, not all; method: immunoSEQ multiplex PCR. This sample carries around 270,000 clones, more than 75% of them seen once, and the ten largest clones take 2.3%. The sample was peripheral blood. The receptors here all came from a woman between 45 and 65 years old with acute or convalescent COVID-19. CDR3s include the opening cysteine and the closing phenylalanine or tryptophan. Fields, in order: J gene, V gene, D gene, CDR3 protein, CDR3 DNA. A D gene is named only where the DNA matches it firmly.

TRBJ1-5,TRBV5-1,TRBD1,CASSIDRGNQPQHF,TGCGCCAGCAGCATTGACAGGGGCAATCAGCCCCAGCATTTT
TRBJ1-2,TRBV7-9,.,CASSLIRADYGYTF,TGTGCCAGCAGCTTAATCAGGGCGGACTATGGCTACACCTTC
TRBJ2-1,TRBV3-1/TRBV3-2,TRBD2,CASSLEGTSRDEQFF,TGTGCCAGCAGCCTAGAAGGGACTAGCAGGGATGAGCAGTTCTTC
TRBJ2-5,TRBV29-1,.,CSVGLITQETQYF,TGCAGCGTGGGCCTTATCACCCAGGAGACCCAGTACTTC
TRBJ1-2,TRBV10-3,.,CAIRDGRSYGYTF,TGTGCCATCAGGGACGGGAGGAGCTATGGCTACACCTTC
TRBJ2-5,TRBV15,.,CATAGFGETQYF,TGTGCCACCGCAGGGTTCGGAGAGACCCAGTACTTC
TRBJ1-4,TRBV2,TRBD1,CASRLGTGDEKLFF,TGTGCCAGCAGATTGGGGACAGGTGATGAAAAACTGTTTTTT
TRBJ1-5,TRBV2,TRBD1,CASSADRVGNQPQHF,TGTGCCAGCAGTGCCGACAGGGTAGGAAATCAGCCCCAGCATTTT
TRBJ2-5,TRBV5-1,TRBD2,CASSLSSPGLQETQYF,TGCGCCAGCAGCTTATCTTCACCGGGACTACAAGAGACCCAGTACTTC
TRBJ2-5,TRBV7-2,TRBD1,CASSPQTGAGETQYF,TGTGCCAGCAGCCCCCAGACAGGGGCGGGAGAGACCCAGTACTTC
TRBJ1-1,TRBV13,.,CASSLVGGMNTEAFF,TGTGCCAGCAGCTTAGTTGGAGGTATGAACACTGAAGCTTTCTTT
TRBJ1-1,TRBV18,TRBD1,CASSPPDRRMNTEAFF,TGTGCCAGCTCACCCCCGGACAGGAGAATGAACACTGAAGCTTTCTTT
TRBJ2-3,TRBV30,TRBD1,CAWSRQGTDTQYF,TGTGCCTGGAGCAGACAGGGTACAGATACGCAGTATTTT
TRBJ1-5,TRBV11-2,.,CASSPQSGLNQPQHF,TGTGCCAGCAGCCCTCAGTCTGGCCTCAATCAGCCCCAGCATTTT
TRBJ2-3,TRBV27,.,CASSLNRDITDTQYF,TGTGCCAGCAGTTTAAACAGGGATATCACAGATACGCAGTATTTT
TRBJ1-2,TRBV30,.,CAWSPGTSYGYTF,TGTGCCTGGAGTCCAGGGACATCCTATGGCTACACCTTC
TRBJ1-2,TRBV18,.,CASSPQGSGGYTF,TGTGCCAGCTCACCACAGGGGTCGGGTGGCTACACTTTC
TRBJ2-2,TRBV18,TRBD1,CASSPSGGTGELFF,TGTGCCAGCTCACCCTCAGGGGGCACCGGGGAGCTGTTTTTT
TRBJ1-4,TRBV2,TRBD1,CASSPASGTANEKLFF,TGTGCCAGCAGCCCTGCTTCCGGGACAGCTAATGAAAAACTGTTTTTT
TRBJ1-5,TRBV7-3,TRBD1,CASSRWDRQPQHF,TGTGCCAGCAGCCGTTGGGACAGACAGCCCCAGCATTTT
TRBJ2-1,TRBV7-8,TRBD2,CASSPGLAGGGNEQFF,TGTGCCAGCAGCCCGGGACTAGCGGGAGGGGGTAATGAGCAGTTCTTC
TRBJ1-2,TRBV28,.,CASSLSPGGGYTF,TGTGCCAGCAGTTTATCCCCCGGGGGAGGCTACACCTTC